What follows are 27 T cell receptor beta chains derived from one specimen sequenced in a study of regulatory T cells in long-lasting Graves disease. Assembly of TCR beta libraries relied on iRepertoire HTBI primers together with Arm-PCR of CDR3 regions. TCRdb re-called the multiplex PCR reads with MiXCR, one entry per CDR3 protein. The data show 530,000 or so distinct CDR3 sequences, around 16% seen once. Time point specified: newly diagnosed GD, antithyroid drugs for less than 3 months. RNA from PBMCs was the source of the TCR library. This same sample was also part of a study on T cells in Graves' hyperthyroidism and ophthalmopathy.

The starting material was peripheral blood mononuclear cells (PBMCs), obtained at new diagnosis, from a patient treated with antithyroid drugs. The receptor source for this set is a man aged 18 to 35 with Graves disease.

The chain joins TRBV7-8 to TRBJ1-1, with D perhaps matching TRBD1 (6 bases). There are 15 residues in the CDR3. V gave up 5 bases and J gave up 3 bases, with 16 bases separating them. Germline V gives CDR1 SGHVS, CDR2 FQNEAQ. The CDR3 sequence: CASSRLWGGDTEAFF. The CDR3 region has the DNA TGTGCCAGCAGCCGACTTTGGGGGGGCGACACTGAAGCTTTCTTT.

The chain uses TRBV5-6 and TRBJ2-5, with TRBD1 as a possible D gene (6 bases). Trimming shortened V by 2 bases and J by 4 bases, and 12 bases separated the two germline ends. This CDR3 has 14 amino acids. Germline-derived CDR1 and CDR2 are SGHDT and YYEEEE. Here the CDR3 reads CASSLQGSLETQYF. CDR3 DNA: TGTGCCAGCAGCTTACAGGGATCCTTAGAGACCCAGTACTTC.

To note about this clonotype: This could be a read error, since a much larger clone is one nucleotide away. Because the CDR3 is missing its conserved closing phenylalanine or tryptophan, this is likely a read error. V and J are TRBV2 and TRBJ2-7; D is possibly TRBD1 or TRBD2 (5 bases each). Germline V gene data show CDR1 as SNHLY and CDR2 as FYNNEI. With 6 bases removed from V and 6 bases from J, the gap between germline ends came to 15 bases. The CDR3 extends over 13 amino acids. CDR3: CASSGRLGTEQYL. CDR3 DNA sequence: TGTGCCAGCAGCGGAAGATTGGGGACCGAGCAGTACCTC.

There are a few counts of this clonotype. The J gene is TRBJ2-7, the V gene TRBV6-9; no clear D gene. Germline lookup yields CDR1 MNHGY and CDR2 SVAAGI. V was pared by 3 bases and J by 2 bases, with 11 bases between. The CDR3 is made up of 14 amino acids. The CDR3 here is CASSYTKETYEQYF. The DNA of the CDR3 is TGTGCCAGCAGTTACACCAAGGAAACCTACGAGCAGTACTTC.

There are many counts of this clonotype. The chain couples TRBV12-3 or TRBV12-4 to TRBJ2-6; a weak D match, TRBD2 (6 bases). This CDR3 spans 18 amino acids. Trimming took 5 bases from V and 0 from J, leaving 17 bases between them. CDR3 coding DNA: TGTGCCAGCAGTAAATATTCCGGGAGAAACTCTGGGGCCAACGTCCTGACTTTC. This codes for CASSKYSGRNSGANVLTF.

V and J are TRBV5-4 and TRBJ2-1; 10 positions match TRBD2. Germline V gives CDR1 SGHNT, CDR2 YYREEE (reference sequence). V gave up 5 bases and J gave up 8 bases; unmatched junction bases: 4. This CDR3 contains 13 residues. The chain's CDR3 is CASRTGTSDEQFF. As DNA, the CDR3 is TGTGCCAGCAGAACCGGGACTAGCGATGAGCAGTTCTTC.

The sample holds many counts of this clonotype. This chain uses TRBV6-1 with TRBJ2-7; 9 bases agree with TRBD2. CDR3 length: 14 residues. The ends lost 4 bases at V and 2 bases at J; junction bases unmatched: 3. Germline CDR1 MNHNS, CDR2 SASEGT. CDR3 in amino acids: CASSATSGAYEQYF. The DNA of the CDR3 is TGTGCCAGCAGTGCGACTAGCGGTGCCTACGAGCAGTACTTC.

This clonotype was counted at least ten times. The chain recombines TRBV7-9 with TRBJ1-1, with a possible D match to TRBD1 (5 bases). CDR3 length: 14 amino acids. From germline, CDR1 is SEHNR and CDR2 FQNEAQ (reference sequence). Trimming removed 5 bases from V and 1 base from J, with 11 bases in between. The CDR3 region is CASSARGRNTEAFF. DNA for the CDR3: TGTGCCAGCAGCGCGAGGGGCAGGAACACTGAAGCTTTCTTT.

The CDR3 nucleotides are TGCAGCGTTGCGATGGGGGTGAACACTGAAGCTTTCTTT. Translating it yields CSVAMGVNTEAFF. The chain carries TRBV29-1 and TRBJ1-1; D perhaps matches TRBD1 (5 bases). The V gene's germline CDR1 is SQVTM and CDR2 ANQGSEA. The CDR3 runs 13 residues. The germline V and J ends were trimmed by 4 bases and 0 bases, with 9 bases remaining between them.

This chain's CDR3 is CASSLDPGQIRRNEKLFF. CDR3 nucleotides: TGTGCCAGCAGCTTAGATCCTGGACAGATTAGGAGGAATGAAAAACTGTTTTTT. The chain has TRBV7-2 and TRBJ1-4; TRBD1 might be the D (6 bases). The germline V gene encodes CDR1 SGHTA and CDR2 FQGNSA. Trimming cost V 1 base and J 5 bases, with 20 bases left between them. The CDR3 runs to 18 residues.

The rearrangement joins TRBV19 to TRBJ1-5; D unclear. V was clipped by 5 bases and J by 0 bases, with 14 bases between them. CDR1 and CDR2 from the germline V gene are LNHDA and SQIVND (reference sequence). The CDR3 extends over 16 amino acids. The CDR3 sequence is CASSSRASGSNQPQHF. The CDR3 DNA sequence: TGTGCCAGTAGTTCAAGGGCCTCAGGTAGCAATCAGCCCCAGCATTTT. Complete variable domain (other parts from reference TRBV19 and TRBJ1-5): DGGITQSPKYLFRKEGQNVTLSCEQNLNHDAMYWYRQDPGQGLRLIYYSQIVNDFQKGDIAEGYSVSREKKESFPLTVTSAQKNPTAFYLCASSSRASGSNQPQHFGDGTRLSIL.

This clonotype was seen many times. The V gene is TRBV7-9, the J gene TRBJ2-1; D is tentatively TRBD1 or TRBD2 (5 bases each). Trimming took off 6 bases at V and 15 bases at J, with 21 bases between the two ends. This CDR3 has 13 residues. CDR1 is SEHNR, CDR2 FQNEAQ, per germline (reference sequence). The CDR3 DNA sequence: TGTGCCAGCAGGGGGACCGGGGATTCAGTGCGGTTCTTC. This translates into CASRGTGDSVRFF.

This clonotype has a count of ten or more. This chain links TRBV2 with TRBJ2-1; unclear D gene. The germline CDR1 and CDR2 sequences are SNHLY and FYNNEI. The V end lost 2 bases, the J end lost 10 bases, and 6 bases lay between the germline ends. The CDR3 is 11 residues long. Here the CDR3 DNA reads TGTGCCAGCAGTGAACTAGGGGAGCAGTTCTTC. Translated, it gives CASSELGEQFF.

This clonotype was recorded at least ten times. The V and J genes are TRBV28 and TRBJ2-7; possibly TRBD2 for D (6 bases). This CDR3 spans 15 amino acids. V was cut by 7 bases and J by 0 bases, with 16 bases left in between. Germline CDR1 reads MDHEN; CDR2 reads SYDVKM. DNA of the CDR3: TGTGCCAGCATTTCCCTGGCCGGGAGCTCCTACGAGCAGTACTTC. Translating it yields CASISLAGSSYEQYF.

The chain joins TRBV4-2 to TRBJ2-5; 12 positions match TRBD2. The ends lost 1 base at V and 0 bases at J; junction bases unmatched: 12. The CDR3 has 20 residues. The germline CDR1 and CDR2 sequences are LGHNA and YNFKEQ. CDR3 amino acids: CASSQAPPRLAGGYQETQYF. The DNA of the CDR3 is TGTGCCAGCAGCCAAGCCCCCCCGCGGCTAGCGGGAGGGTACCAAGAGACCCAGTACTTC.

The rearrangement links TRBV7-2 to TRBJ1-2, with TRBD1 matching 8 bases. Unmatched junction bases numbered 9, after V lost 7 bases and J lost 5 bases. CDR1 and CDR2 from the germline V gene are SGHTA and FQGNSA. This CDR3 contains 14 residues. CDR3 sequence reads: CASTPGQGGYGYTF. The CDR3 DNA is TGTGCCAGCACCCCCGGACAGGGAGGATATGGCTACACCTTC.

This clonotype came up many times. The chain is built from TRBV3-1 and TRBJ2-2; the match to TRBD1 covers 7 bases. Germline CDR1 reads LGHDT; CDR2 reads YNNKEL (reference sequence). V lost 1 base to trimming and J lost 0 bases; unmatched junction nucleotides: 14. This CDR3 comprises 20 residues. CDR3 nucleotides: TGTGCCAGCAGCCAAGCGTCTCGGACAGGAGACTTCGCGAACACCGGGGAGCTGTTTTTT. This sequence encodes CASSQASRTGDFANTGELFF.

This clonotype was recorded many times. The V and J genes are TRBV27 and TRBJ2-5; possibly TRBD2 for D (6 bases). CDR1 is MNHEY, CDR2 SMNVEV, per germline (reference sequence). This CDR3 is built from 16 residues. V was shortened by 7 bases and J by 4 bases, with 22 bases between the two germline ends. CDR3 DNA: TGTGCCAGCAACTCGGTGGGGGGAGGCGAGCGAGAGACCCAGTACTTC. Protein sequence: CASNSVGGGERETQYF.

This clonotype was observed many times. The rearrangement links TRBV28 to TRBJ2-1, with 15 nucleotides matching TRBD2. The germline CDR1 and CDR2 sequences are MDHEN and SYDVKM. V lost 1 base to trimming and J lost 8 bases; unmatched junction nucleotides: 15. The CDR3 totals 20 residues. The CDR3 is CASSLYGGGGLAGGGYEQFF. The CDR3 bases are TGTGCCAGCAGTTTATACGGGGGAGGGGGACTAGCGGGAGGCGGATATGAGCAGTTCTTC. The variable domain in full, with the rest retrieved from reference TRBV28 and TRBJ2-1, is DVKVTQSSRYLVKRTGEKVFLECVQDMDHENMFWYRQDPGLGLRLIYFSYDVKMKEKGDIPEGYSVSREKKERFSLILESASTNQTSMYLCASSLYGGGGLAGGGYEQFFGPGTRLTVL.

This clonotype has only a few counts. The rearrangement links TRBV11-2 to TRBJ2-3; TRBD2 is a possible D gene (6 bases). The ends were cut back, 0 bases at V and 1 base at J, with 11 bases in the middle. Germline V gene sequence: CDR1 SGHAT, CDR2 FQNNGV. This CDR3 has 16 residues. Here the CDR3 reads CASSLEGRFGTDTQYF. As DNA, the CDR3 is TGTGCCAGCAGCTTAGAGGGGAGGTTTGGCACAGATACGCAGTATTTT.

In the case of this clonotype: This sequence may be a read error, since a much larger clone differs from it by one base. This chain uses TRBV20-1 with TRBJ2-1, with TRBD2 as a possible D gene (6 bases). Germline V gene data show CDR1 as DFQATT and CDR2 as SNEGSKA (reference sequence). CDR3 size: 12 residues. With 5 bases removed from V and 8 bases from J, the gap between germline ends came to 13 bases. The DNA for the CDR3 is TGCAGTGCTGGTTGGGGCGGGGATGAGCAGTTCTTC. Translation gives CSAGWGGDEQFF.

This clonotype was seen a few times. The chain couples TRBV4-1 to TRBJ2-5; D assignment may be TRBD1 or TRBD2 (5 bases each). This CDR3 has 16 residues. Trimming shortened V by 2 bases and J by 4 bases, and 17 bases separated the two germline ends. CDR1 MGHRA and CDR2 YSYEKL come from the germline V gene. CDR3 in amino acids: CASSQPQGSARETQYF. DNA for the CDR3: TGCGCCAGCAGCCAACCCCAGGGTAGCGCGCGAGAGACCCAGTACTTC.

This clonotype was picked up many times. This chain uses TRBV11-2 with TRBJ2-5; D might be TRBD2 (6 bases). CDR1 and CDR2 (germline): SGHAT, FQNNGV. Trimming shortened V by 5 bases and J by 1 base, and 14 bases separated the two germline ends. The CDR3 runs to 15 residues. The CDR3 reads CASSPDRAGQETQYF. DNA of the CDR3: TGTGCCAGCAGCCCGGATCGAGCGGGCCAAGAGACCCAGTACTTC.

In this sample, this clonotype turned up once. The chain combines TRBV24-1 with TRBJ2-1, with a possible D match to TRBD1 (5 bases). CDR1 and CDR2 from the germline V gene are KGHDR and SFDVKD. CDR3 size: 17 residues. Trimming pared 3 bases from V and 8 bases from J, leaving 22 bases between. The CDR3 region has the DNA TGTGCCACCAGTGATACCTCGGACAAGGGGCGCTCCGATGAGCAGTTCTTC. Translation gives CATSDTSDKGRSDEQFF.

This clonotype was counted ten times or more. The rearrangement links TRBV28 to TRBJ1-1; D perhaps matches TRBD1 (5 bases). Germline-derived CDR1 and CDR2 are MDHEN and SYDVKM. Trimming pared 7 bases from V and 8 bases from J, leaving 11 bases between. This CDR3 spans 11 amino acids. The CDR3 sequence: CASIWGVEAFF. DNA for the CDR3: TGTGCCAGCATCTGGGGGGTCGAAGCTTTCTTT.

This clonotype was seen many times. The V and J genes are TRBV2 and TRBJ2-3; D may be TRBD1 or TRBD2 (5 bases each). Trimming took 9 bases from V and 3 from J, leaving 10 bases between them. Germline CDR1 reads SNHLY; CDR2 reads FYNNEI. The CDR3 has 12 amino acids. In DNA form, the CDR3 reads TGTGCCAGTGGGGGATTGACAGATACGCAGTATTTT. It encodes CASGGLTDTQYF.

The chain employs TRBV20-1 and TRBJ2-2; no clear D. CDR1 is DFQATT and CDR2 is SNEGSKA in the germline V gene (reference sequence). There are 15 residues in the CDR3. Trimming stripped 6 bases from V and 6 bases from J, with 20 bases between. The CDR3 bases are TGCAGTGCCCAAAATGCCAGAGGAAACGCCGGGGAGCTGTTTTTT. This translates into CSAQNARGNAGELFF.